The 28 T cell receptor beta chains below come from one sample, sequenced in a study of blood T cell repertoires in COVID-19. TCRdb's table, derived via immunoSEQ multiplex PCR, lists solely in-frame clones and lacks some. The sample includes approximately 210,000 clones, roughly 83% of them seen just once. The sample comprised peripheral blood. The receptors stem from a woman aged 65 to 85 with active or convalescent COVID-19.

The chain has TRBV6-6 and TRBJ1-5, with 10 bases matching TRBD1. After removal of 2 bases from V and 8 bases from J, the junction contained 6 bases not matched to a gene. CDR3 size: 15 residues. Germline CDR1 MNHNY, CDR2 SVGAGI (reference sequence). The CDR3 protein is CASSYGQGDIEPQHF. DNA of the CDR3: TGTGCCAGCAGTTACGGACAGGGGGATATAGAGCCCCAGCATTTT.

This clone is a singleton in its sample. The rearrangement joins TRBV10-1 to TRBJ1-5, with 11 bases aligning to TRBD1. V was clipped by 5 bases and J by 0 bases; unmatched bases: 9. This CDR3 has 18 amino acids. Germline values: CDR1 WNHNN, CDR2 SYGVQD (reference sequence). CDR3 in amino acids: CASSTTGTGGNSNQPQHF. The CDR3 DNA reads TGCGCCAGCAGTACCACCGGGACAGGGGGGAATAGCAATCAGCCCCAGCATTTT.

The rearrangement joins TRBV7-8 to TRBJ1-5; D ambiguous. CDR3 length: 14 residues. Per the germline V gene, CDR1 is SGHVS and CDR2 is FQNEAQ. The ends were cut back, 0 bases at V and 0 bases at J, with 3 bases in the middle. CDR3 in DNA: TGTGCCAGCAGCTTAGCAGCTAGCAATCAGCCCCAGCATTTT. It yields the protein CASSLAASNQPQHF. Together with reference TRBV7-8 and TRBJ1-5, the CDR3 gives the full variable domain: GAGVSQSPRYKVAKRGQDVALRCDPISGHVSLFWYQQALGQGPEFLTYFQNEAQLDKSGLPSDRFFAERPEGSVSTLKIQRTQQEDSAVYLCASSLAASNQPQHFGDGTRLSIL.

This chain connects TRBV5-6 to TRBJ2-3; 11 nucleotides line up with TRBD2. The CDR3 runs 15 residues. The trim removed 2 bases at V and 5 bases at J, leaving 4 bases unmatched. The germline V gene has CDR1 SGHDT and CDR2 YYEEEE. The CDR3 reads CASSFSGGAKDTQYF. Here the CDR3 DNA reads TGTGCCAGCAGCTTTAGCGGGGGGGCAAAAGATACGCAGTATTTT.

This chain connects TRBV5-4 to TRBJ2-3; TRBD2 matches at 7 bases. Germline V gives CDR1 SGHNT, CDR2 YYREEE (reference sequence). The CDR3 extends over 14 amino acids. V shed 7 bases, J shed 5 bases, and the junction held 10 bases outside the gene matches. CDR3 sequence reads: CASALAQRGDTQYF. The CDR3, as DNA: TGTGCCAGCGCGTTGGCCCAGCGGGGAGATACGCAGTATTTT.

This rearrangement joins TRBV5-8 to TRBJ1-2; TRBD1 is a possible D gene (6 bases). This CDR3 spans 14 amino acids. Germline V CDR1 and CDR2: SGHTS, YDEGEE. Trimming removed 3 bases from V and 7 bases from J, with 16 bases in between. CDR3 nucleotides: TGTGCCAGCAGCTGGGGGGGGGCGGCCCCTGGCTACACCTTC. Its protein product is CASSWGGAAPGYTF.

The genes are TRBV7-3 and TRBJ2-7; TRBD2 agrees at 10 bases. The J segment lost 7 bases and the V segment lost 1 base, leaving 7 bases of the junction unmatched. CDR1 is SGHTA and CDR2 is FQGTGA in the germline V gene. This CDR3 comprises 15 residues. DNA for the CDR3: TGTGCCAGCAGCTTAATGCCAGCGGGGGGGCAAGAGCAGTACTTC. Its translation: CASSLMPAGGQEQYF.

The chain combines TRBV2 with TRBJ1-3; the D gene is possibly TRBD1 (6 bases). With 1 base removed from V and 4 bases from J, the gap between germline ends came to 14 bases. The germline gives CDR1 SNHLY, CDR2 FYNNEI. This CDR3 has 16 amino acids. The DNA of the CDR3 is TGTGCCAGCAGTGAAGGGGGCAGGGGAACCGGAAACACCATATATTTT. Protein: CASSEGGRGTGNTIYF. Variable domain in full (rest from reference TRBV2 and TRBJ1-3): EPEVTQTPSHQVTQMGQEVILRCVPISNHLYFYWYRQILGQKVEFLVSFYNNEISEKSEIFDDQFSVERPDGSNFTLKIRSTKLEDSAMYFCASSEGGRGTGNTIYFGEGSWLTVV.

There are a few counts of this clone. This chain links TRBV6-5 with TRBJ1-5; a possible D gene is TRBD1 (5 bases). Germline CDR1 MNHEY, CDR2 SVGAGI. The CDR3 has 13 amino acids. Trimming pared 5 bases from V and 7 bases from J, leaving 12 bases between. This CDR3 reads CASSRTLNQPQHF. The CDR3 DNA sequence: TGTGCCAGCAGTAGGACACTTAACCAGCCCCAGCATTTT.

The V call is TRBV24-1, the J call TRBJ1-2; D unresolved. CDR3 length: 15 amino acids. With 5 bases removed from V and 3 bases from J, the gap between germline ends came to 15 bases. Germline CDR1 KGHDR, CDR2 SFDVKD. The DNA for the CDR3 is TGTGCCACCAGTGGCGCCCATGACGGGGACTATGGCTACACCTTC. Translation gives CATSGAHDGDYGYTF.

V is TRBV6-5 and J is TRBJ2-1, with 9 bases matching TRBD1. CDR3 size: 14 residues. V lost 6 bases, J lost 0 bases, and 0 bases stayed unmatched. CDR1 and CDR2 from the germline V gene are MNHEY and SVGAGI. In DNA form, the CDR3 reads TGTGCCAGCAGGACAGGGGGCTCCTACAATGAGCAGTTCTTC. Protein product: CASRTGGSYNEQFF.

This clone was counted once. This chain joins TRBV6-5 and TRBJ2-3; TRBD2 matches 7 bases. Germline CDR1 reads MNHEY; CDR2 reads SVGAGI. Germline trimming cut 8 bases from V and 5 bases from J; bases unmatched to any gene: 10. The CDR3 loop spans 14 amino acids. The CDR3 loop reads CASGGEYSKDTQYF. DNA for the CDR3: TGTGCCAGCGGGGGGGAGTATTCGAAAGATACGCAGTATTTT.

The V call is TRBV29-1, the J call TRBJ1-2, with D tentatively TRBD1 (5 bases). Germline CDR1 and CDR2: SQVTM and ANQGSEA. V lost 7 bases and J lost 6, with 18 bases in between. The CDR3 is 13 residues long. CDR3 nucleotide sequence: TGCAGCGATCTCGTGGTGGGGCAGGATGGCTACACCTTC. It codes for CSDLVVGQDGYTF.

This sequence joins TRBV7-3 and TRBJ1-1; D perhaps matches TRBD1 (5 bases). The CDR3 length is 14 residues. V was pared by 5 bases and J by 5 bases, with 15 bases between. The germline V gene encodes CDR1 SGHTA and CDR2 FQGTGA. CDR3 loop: CASSPSGGVTEAFF. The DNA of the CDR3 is TGTGCCAGCAGCCCCTCGGGGGGGGTTACTGAAGCTTTCTTT.

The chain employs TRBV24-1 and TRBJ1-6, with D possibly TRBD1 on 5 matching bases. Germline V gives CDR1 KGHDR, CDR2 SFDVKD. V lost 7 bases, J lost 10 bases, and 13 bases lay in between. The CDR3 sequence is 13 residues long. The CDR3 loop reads CATSPGGWSPLHF. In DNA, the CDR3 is TGTGCCACCAGCCCCGGGGGTTGGTCACCCCTCCACTTT.

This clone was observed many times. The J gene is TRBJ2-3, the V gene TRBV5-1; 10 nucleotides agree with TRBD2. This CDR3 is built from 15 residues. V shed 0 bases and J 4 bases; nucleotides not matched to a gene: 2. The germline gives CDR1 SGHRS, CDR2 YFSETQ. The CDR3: CASSLGLAGADTQYF. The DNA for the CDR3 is TGCGCCAGCAGCTTGGGTCTAGCGGGAGCAGATACGCAGTATTTT.

The CDR3 loop is CATSSGSGGGEETQYF. Written as DNA, the CDR3 is TGTGCCACCAGCAGTGGTAGCGGGGGGGGCGAAGAGACCCAGTACTTC. The chain uses TRBV15 and TRBJ2-5; 11 bases match TRBD2. The CDR3 is 16 amino acids. Germline CDR1 is LNHNV and CDR2 is YYDKDF (reference sequence). J lost 3 bases, V lost 3 bases, and 6 bases had no gene match. The entire variable domain, with the rest obtained from reference TRBV15 and TRBJ2-5, is as follows: DAMVIQNPRYQVTQFGKPVTLSCSQTLNHNVMYWYQQKSSQAPKLLFHYYDKDFNNEADTPDNFQSRRPNTSFCFLDIRSPGLGDTAMYLCATSSGSGGGEETQYFGPGTRLLVL.

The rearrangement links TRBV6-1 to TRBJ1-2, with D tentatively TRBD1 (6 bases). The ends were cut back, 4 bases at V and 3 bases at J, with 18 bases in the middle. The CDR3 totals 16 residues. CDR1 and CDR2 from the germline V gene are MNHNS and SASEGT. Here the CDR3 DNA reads TGTGCCAGCAGTGTACTATCAGTGGGGGCCTACTATGGCTACACCTTC. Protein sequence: CASSVLSVGAYYGYTF.

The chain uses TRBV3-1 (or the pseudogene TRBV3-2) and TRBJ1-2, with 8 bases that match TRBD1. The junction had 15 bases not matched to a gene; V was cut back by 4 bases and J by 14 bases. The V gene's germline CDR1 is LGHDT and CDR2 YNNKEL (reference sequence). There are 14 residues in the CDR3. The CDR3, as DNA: TGTGCCAGCAGCCCCGTCTCTCGTGGGACAGGAGCTACCTTC. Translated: CASSPVSRGTGATF.

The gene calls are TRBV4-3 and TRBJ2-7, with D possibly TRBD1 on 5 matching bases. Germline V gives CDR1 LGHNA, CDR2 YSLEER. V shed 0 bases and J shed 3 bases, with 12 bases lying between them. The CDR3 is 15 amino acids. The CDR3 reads CASSQDWGPYYEQYF. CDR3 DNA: TGCGCCAGCAGCCAAGATTGGGGCCCTTACTACGAGCAGTACTTC.

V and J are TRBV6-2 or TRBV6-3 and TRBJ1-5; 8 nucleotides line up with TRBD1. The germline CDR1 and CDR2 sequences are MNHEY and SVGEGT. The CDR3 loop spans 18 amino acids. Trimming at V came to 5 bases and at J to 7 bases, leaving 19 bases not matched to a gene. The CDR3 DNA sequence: TGTGCCAGCAGTCCACCATTCGACAGGGGTCGGTGGAGGCAGCCCCAGCATTTT. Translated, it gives CASSPPFDRGRWRQPQHF.

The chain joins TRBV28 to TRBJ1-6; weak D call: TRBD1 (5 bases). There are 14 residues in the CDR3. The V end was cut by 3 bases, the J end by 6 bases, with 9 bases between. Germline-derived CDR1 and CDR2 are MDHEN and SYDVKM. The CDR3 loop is CASSFGGVNSPLHF. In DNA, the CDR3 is TGTGCCAGCAGTTTTGGGGGGGTTAATTCACCCCTCCACTTT.

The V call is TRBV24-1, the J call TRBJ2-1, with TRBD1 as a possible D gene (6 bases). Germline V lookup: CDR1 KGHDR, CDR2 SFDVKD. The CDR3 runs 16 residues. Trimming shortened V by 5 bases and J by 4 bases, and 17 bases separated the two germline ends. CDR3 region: CATSGLQGKGYNEQFF. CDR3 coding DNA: TGTGCCACCAGTGGATTACAGGGAAAGGGGTACAATGAGCAGTTCTTC.

DNA of the CDR3: TGCGCCAGCAGCCAAGAACGGACAGGGTCCTCCTACGAGCAGTACTTC. Its protein is CASSQERTGSSYEQYF. The chain uses TRBV4-1 and TRBJ2-7, with 8 bases identical to TRBD1. The CDR3 contains 16 residues. Germline V gene lookup returns CDR1 MGHRA and CDR2 YSYEKL. V lost 0 bases and J lost 0; bases outside the gene matches: 4.

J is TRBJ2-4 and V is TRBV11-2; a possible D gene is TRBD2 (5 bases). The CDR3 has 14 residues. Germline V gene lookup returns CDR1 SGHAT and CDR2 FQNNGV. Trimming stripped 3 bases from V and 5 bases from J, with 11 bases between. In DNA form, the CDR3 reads TGTGCCAGCAGCTTGCGGACTGGGGAAAACATTCAGTACTTC. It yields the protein CASSLRTGENIQYF.

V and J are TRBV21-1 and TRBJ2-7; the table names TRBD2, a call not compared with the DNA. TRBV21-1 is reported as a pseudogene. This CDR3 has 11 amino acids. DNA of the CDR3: TGTGCCAGCAGCAAAGATTCCCCTCCGGGGTGG. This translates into CASSKDSPPGW.

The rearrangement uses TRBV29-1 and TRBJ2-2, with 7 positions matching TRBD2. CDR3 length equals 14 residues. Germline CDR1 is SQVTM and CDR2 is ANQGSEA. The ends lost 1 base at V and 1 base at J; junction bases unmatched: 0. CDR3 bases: TGCAGCGTTGAAGCTAGCGGGAACACCGGGGAGCTGTTTTTT. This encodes CSVEASGNTGELFF.

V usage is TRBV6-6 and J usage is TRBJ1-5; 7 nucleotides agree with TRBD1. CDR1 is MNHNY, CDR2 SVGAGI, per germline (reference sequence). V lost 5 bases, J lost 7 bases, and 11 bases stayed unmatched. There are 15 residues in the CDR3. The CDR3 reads CASSIRDSFSQPQHF. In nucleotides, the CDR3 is TGTGCCAGCAGTATCCGGGACAGTTTTAGCCAGCCCCAGCATTTT.